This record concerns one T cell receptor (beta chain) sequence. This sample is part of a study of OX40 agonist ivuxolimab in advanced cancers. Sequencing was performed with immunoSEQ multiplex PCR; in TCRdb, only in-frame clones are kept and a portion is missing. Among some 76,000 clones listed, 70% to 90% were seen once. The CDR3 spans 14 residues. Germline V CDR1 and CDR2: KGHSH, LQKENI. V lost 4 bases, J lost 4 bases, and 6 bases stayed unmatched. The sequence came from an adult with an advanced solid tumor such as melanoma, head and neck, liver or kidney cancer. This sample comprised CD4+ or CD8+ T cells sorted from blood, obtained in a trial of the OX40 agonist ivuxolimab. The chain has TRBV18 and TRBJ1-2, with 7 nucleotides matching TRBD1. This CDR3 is CASSQTGYPYGYTF. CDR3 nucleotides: TGTGCCAGCTCACAGACAGGGTATCCCTATGGCTACACCTTC.